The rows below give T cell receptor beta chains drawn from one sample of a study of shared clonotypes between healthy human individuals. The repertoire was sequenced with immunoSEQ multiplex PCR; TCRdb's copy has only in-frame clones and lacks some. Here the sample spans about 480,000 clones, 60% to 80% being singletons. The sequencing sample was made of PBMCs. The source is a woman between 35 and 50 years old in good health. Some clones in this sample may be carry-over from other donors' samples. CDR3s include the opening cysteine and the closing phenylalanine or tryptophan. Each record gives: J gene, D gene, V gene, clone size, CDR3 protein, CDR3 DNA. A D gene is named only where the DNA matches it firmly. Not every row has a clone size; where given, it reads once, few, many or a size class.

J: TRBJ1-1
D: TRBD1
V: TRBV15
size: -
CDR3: CATSRVDRPNTEAFF
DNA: TGTGCCACCAGCAGAGTGGACAGGCCGAACACTGAAGCTTTCTTT

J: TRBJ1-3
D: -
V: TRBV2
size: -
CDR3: CATRDPGNTIYF
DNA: TGTGCCACCAGGGACCCAGGAAACACCATATATTTT

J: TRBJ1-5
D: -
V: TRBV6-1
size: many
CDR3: CASTLPTYNQPQHF
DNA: TGTGCCAGCACCCTCCCGACCTACAATCAGCCCCAGCATTTT

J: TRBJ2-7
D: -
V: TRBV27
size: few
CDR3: CASRQLGYEQYF
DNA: TGTGCCAGCAGGCAACTAGGCTACGAGCAGTACTTC

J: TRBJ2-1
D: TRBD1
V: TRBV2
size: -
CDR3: CASSYGQGYNEQFF
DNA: TGTGCCAGCAGTTATGGACAGGGCTACAATGAGCAGTTCTTC

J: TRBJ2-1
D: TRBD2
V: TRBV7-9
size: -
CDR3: CASSTLHQRLAGAKFEQFF
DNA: TGTGCCAGCAGCACCTTGCATCAAAGACTAGCGGGAGCGAAGTTTGAGCAGTTCTTC

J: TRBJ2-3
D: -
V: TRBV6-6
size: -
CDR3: CASSYGGSNTDTQYF
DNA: TGTGCCAGCAGTTACGGGGGGAGCAACACAGATACGCAGTATTTT

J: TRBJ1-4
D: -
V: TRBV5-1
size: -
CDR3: CASSSRGFATNEKLFF
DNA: TGCGCCAGCAGCTCGAGGGGATTCGCAACTAATGAAAAACTGTTTTTT

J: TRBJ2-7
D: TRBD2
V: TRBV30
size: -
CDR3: CACGGTSGRSSYEQYF
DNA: TGTGCCTGCGGAGGGACTAGCGGACGGAGCTCCTACGAGCAGTACTTC

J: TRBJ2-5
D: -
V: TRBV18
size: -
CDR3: CASSPPKGRETQYF
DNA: TGTGCCAGCTCACCACCGAAGGGGCGGGAGACCCAGTACTTC

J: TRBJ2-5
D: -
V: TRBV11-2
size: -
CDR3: CASVSQETQYF
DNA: TGTGCCAGCGTGAGCCAAGAGACCCAGTACTTC

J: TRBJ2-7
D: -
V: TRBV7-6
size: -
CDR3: CASSLDFPYEQYF
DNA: TGTGCCAGCAGCTTGGATTTCCCCTACGAGCAGTACTTC

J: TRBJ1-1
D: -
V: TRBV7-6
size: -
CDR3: CASSLGQTGSNTEAFF
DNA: TGTGCCAGCAGCTTAGGGCAGACGGGGTCGAACACTGAAGCTTTCTTT

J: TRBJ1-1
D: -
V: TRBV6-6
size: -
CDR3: CASSYVGGTEAFF
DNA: TGTGCCAGCAGTTACGTGGGGGGCACTGAAGCTTTCTTT

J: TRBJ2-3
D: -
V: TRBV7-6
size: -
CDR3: CASSLGQASSTDTQYF
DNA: TGTGCCAGCAGCTTAGGCCAGGCCTCTAGCACAGATACGCAGTATTTT

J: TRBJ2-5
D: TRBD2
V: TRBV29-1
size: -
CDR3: CSVWGGLAGELGQETQYF
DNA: TGCAGCGTTTGGGGAGGACTAGCGGGAGAACTGGGTCAAGAGACCCAGTACTTC

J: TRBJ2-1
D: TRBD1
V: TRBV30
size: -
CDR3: CAWSGRGMSEQFF
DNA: TGTGCCTGGAGTGGCAGGGGGATGAGTGAGCAGTTCTTC

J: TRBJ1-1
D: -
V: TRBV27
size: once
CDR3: CASSSEGSSTEAFF
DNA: TGTGCCAGCAGTTCAGAAGGGAGTTCCACTGAAGCTTTCTTT